The clone carrying this T cell receptor (beta chain) was seen only a few times. The data were taken from a study of PD-L1 blockade in urothelial cancer. Study in general: Intravenous atezolizumab, 1,200 mg every 3 weeks, was begun by patients around 2014. About 90% of the roughly 30 patients were men with bladder-origin urothelial cancer.

The CDR3 totals 15 residues. V lost 4 bases and J 5 bases, leaving 19 bases between the germline ends. The germline V gene has CDR1 SGHRS and CDR2 YFSETQ. The repertoire was sequenced with immunoSEQ multiplex PCR; TCRdb's copy has only in-frame clones and lacks some. Here the sample spans 130,000 or so clones, 65% to 85% being singletons. Time point of the sample: pretreatment peripheral blood. There were between 1 and 8 samples from each patient, taken pretreatment and on-treatment. The receptor was derived from a man aged 45 to 65 with urothelial cancer. The sequencing here drew on PBMCs, taken around atezolizumab (anti-PD-L1) treatment. The V and J genes are TRBV5-1 and TRBJ2-7; D is possibly TRBD1 (6 bases). The CDR3 nucleotides are TGCGCCAGCAGCATACAGGGCCTAGGGGCGGACGAGCAGTACTTC. It is translated as CASSIQGLGADEQYF.